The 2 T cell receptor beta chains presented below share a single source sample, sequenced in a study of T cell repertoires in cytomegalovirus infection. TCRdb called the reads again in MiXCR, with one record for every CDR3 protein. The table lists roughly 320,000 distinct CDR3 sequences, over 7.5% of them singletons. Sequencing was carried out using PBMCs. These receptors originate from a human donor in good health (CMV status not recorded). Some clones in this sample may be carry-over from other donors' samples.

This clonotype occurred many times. In nucleotides, the CDR3 is TGTGCCAGCAGCTGGACCAAGGGGTACGAGCAGTACTTC. It translates to CASSWTKGYEQYF. The V and J genes are TRBV6-6 and TRBJ2-7, with D possibly being TRBD1 (5 bases). Per the germline V gene, CDR1 is MNHNY and CDR2 is SVGAGI (reference sequence). V gave up 6 bases and J gave up 4 bases, with 13 bases separating them. This CDR3 contains 13 residues.

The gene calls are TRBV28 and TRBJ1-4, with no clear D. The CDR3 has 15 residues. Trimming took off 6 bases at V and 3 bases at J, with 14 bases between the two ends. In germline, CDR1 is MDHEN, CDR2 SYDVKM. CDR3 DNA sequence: TGTGCCAGCAGCCCGGGTGGGGAGGCTAATGAAAAACTGTTTTTT. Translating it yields CASSPGGEANEKLFF. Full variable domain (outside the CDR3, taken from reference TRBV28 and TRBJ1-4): DVKVTQSSRYLVKRTGEKVFLECVQDMDHENMFWYRQDPGLGLRLIYFSYDVKMKEKGDIPEGYSVSREKKERFSLILESASTNQTSMYLCASSPGGEANEKLFFGSGTQLSVL.